This T cell receptor beta chain is from a study of CD8+ T cells in alopecia areata. The sample's treatment: oral pan-JAK inhibitor, 5-10 mg twice daily. Sequencing used cDNA as its template, made by extracting RNA and reverse transcribing it. Measured with immunoSEQ multiplex PCR; TCRdb has only the in-frame clones, and not every one. The sample has about 200,000 clones, 55% to 70% seen once; the top ten hold roughly 5%. This clone was seen a few times. V trimming: 5 bases; J trimming: 4 bases; junction bases outside the gene matches: 9. From germline, CDR1 is SGHTA and CDR2 FQGNSA. The length of the CDR3 is 17 residues.

This TCR came from a human donor with alopecia areata. The sample consisted of CD4+ T cells sorted from blood, taken at week 24, from a patient treated with tofacitinib. The chain joins TRBV7-2 to TRBJ2-5; 14 nucleotides agree with TRBD2. CDR3 region: CASSPGLAGGRGETQYF. The DNA for the CDR3 is TGTGCCAGCAGCCCTGGACTAGCGGGGGGCCGAGGAGAGACCCAGTACTTC.